These T cell receptor beta chains were read from a single sample in a study of blood T cells in healthy people across ages. TCRdb re-derived calls from the 5' RACE reads in MiXCR, one entry per CDR3 protein. The sample gives 1.5 million to 1.8 million distinct CDR3 sequences, 40% to 45% of which show up once; about 3.8% is in the top ten. Sequencing was performed on blood. These receptors all stem from a woman younger than 35 in good health. Each CDR3 is given with its conserved first and last residue. A D gene is named only where the DNA matches it firmly. Size is stated for part of the rows, as once, few or many counts, or as a class when the clone is expanded.

D gene,V gene,clone size,J gene,CDR3 protein,CDR3 DNA
-,TRBV12-3/TRBV12-4,-,TRBJ2-1,CASSERDIYNEQFF,TGTGCCAGCAGCGAACGGGACATTTACAATGAGCAGTTCTTC
TRBD1,TRBV20-1,-,TRBJ2-7,CSAAIRDRDYEQYF,TGCAGTGCGGCGATCCGGGACAGGGACTACGAGCAGTACTTC
-,TRBV20-1,-,TRBJ2-1,CSAPWRRGEEQFF,TGCAGTGCACCCTGGAGGAGGGGGGAGGAGCAGTTCTTC
-,TRBV19,-,TRBJ1-1,CASSPILNTEAFF,TGTGCCAGTAGCCCTATCTTGAACACTGAAGCTTTCTTT
TRBD2,TRBV14,-,TRBJ2-7,CASSPSGASQRGEQYF,TGTGCCAGCAGCCCTAGCGGGGCGTCACAAAGAGGCGAGCAGTACTTC
TRBD1,TRBV24-1,-,TRBJ2-1,CATSQQGATAYNEQFF,TGTGCCACCAGCCAACAGGGGGCCACAGCCTACAATGAGCAGTTCTTC
-,TRBV6-5,-,TRBJ1-5,CASSFHYNNQPQHF,TGTGCCAGCAGTTTTCATTATAACAATCAGCCCCAGCATTTT
-,TRBV5-1,-,TRBJ1-1,CASSLKGGDTEAFF,TGCGCCAGCAGCTTGAAGGGGGGGGACACTGAAGCTTTCTTT
-,TRBV7-2,few,TRBJ2-7,CASSLIASSYEQYF,TGTGCCAGCAGCTTAATAGCTAGCTCCTACGAGCAGTACTTC
TRBD1,TRBV5-1,-,TRBJ2-5,CASSSDNARDRDGETQYF,TGCGCCAGCAGTTCGGACAACGCCCGGGACAGGGATGGCGAGACCCAGTACTTC
-,TRBV20-1,-,TRBJ2-1,CSVHGDSYNEQFF,TGCAGTGTGCACGGGGACTCCTACAATGAGCAGTTCTTC
-,TRBV6-2/TRBV6-3,-,TRBJ2-1,CASSSILAEYSYNEQFF,TGTGCCAGCAGTTCGATATTAGCGGAGTACTCCTACAATGAGCAGTTCTTC
TRBD1,TRBV12-3/TRBV12-4,-,TRBJ1-1,CASSPGTGPAFF,TGTGCCAGCAGTCCCGGGACAGGTCCAGCTTTCTTT
-,TRBV6-2/TRBV6-3,few,TRBJ1-2,CASSYEAYYGYTF,TGTGCCAGCAGTTACGAGGCTTACTATGGCTACACCTTC
-,TRBV7-6,few,TRBJ1-3,CASTLRPTGSSGNTIYF,TGTGCCAGCACCCTACGGCCAACAGGTTCCTCTGGAAACACCATATATTTT
-,TRBV4-1,-,TRBJ2-1,CASSQALAHNNEQFF,TGCGCCAGCAGCCAAGCACTAGCCCATAACAATGAGCAGTTCTTC
-,TRBV20-1,-,TRBJ1-2,CSAGEQIYGYTF,TGCAGTGCTGGCGAGCAGATCTATGGCTACACCTTC
-,TRBV7-3,-,TRBJ2-2,CASSPFLRGELFF,TGTGCCAGCAGCCCATTTTTAAGGGGGGAGCTGTTTTTT
-,TRBV4-2,few,TRBJ1-5,CASSPIYGQQPQHF,TGTGCCAGCAGCCCCATATACGGGCAACAGCCCCAGCATTTT
-,TRBV12-3/TRBV12-4,-,TRBJ1-5,CASSPRSGQPQHF,TGTGCCAGCAGCCCCAGAAGTGGCCAGCCCCAGCATTTT
-,TRBV4-3,-,TRBJ1-4,CASSPYRGLREKLFF,TGCGCCAGCAGCCCATACAGAGGGTTGCGTGAAAAACTGTTTTTT
TRBD1,TRBV4-3,-,TRBJ2-7,CASSQNRDSLFTYEQYF,TGCGCCAGCAGCCAGAACCGGGACAGCCTCTTCACCTACGAGCAGTACTTC
-,TRBV29-1,few,TRBJ1-1,CSVEDSWGVSPEAFF,TGCAGCGTTGAAGATTCGTGGGGGGTCAGCCCTGAAGCTTTCTTT
TRBD1,TRBV4-2,-,TRBJ1-3,CASSQSTGAGGNTIYF,TGTGCCAGCAGCCAATCTACAGGGGCAGGGGGAAACACCATATATTTT
-,TRBV20-1,-,TRBJ2-7,CSAPVGELRSEQYF,TGCAGTGCCCCGGTGGGCGAACTACGTTCCGAGCAGTACTTC
-,TRBV6-2/TRBV6-3,-,TRBJ2-3,CASSYSSLLASSTDTQYF,TGTGCCAGCAGTTACTCCTCGCTCCTAGCGTCTAGCACAGATACGCAGTATTTT
TRBD2,TRBV4-1,-,TRBJ2-7,CASSQASGGSYEQYF,TGCGCCAGCAGCCAAGCCAGCGGGGGCTCCTACGAGCAGTACTTC
-,TRBV2,-,TRBJ2-3,CASSRRGREYTQYF,TGTGCCAGCAGTCGCCGGGGACGGGAATATACGCAGTATTTT
TRBD1,TRBV7-6,few,TRBJ1-1,CASSPGGSLNTEAFF,TGTGCCAGCAGCCCAGGGGGTAGCCTGAACACTGAAGCTTTCTTT
TRBD1,TRBV20-1,-,TRBJ2-7,CSACRDSCYEQYF,TGCAGTGCTTGCCGGGACAGCTGCTACGAGCAGTACTTC
TRBD2,TRBV4-2,few,TRBJ2-1,CASSQPSGPYNEQFF,TGTGCCAGCAGCCAGCCTAGCGGGCCCTACAATGAGCAGTTCTTC
-,TRBV10-2,-,TRBJ2-7,CASGSTRFLYEQYF,TGCGCCAGCGGATCGACCAGGTTCCTCTACGAGCAGTACTTC
TRBD2,TRBV5-1,-,TRBJ2-7,CASRAIAGGYYNEQYF,TGCGCCAGCAGGGCGATAGCGGGAGGGTACTACAATGAGCAGTACTTC
-,TRBV5-1,-,TRBJ2-7,CASSPSLAGRSYEQYF,TGCGCCAGCAGTCCCTCACTCGCGGGGAGATCCTACGAGCAGTACTTC
-,TRBV12-3/TRBV12-4,few,TRBJ1-1,CASSLVAGTEAFF,TGTGCCAGCAGTTTAGTAGCGGGGACTGAAGCTTTCTTT
-,TRBV13,few,TRBJ2-1,CASSPKGASGHYNEQFF,TGTGCCAGCAGCCCTAAGGGGGCTAGCGGGCACTACAATGAGCAGTTCTTC
-,TRBV4-3,-,TRBJ2-7,CASSQAWGTTSYEQYF,TGCGCCAGCAGCCAGGCCTGGGGGACAACCTCCTACGAGCAGTACTTC
-,TRBV7-9,few,TRBJ1-4,CASSFGVGQGEKLFF,TGTGCCAGCAGCTTTGGGGTCGGCCAAGGGGAAAAACTGTTTTTT
-,TRBV7-6,-,TRBJ2-7,CASSLSMAGEQYF,TGTGCCAGCAGCCTTAGCATGGCTGGCGAGCAGTACTTC
-,TRBV29-1,-,TRBJ2-5,CSVGGVMQTQYF,TGCAGCGTTGGCGGGGTGATGCAGACCCAGTACTTC
-,TRBV2,-,TRBJ1-1,CASSEGVSVINTEAFF,TGTGCCAGCAGTGAAGGAGTCAGCGTTATTAACACTGAAGCTTTCTTT
TRBD1,TRBV7-2,-,TRBJ2-1,CAEAGGFRNEQFF,TGTGCCGAGGCAGGGGGATTCCGCAATGAGCAGTTCTTC
TRBD2,TRBV20-1,-,TRBJ2-7,CSASSPSGGAFEQYF,TGCAGTGCTAGTTCCCCTAGCGGGGGGGCCTTCGAGCAGTACTTC
TRBD2,TRBV11-2,few,TRBJ2-1,CASSLTGLAGLQFF,TGTGCCAGCAGCTTAACTGGGCTAGCGGGCCTGCAGTTCTTC
-,TRBV20-1,many,TRBJ2-5,CSAGEGETQYF,TGCAGTGCCGGAGAAGGAGAGACCCAGTACTTC
TRBD1,TRBV20-1,few,TRBJ2-1,CSARDALRDRWSNEQFF,TGCAGTGCTAGAGATGCCCTACGGGACAGGTGGAGCAATGAGCAGTTCTTC